What follows is one T cell receptor (beta chain) and its context. The antigen is undetermined. This entry is derived from a study of blood T cells in healthy people across ages. Combining a sample-barcoded 5' primer with a J-beta primer mix, a second PCR ran for 7 to 11 cycles. Every cDNA was tagged by a template-switch adaptor with 12 random nucleotides. Via MiXCR, TCRdb re-called the 5' RACE reads, giving one row per CDR3 protein. The top ten clones hold 15% to 19% of a sample with about 590,000 distinct CDR3 sequences, approximately 30% of them seen once. Whole-study results and caveats: Per-million-T-cell TCR beta diversity fell roughly linearly with age.

The people who gave samples were healthy Caucasians from Russia, aged roughly 6 to 95. The CDR3 is 14 residues long. Germline lookup yields CDR1 DFQATT and CDR2 SNEGSKA (reference sequence). The ends lost 6 bases at V and 6 bases at J; junction bases unmatched: 11. The receptor comes from a woman aged 80 or older in good health. V usage is TRBV20-1 and J usage is TRBJ2-3; 8 bases agree with TRBD2. Input material: blood. The CDR3 sequence: CSAQRTSTGDTQYF. For the CDR3, the DNA is TGCAGTGCGCAACGGACTAGCACCGGGGATACGCAGTATTTT.